This note documents a single TCR beta chain sequence. The data were taken from a study of blood T cell repertoires in COVID-19. About the research overall: In each case, the material was cDNA or gDNA derived from T cells, B-cell-depleted T cells, or PBMCs.

The ends lost 2 bases at V and 6 bases at J; junction bases unmatched: 13. The CDR3 runs 18 residues. Germline CDR1 reads WNHNN; CDR2 reads SYGVQD (reference sequence). Only in-frame clones appear in the TCRdb table, and some are missing; sequencing was by immunoSEQ multiplex PCR. The sample consists of approximately 300,000 clones, 90% of them appearing once. This chain uses TRBV10-1 with TRBJ1-5; 10 bases agree with TRBD1. The specimen was peripheral blood. The source is a woman aged 40 to 50 with COVID-19, enrolled during active disease. This CDR3 is CASSEAHILDRGRQPQHF. The CDR3 DNA follows: TGCGCCAGCAGTGAGGCCCACATTTTAGACAGGGGGCGTCAGCCCCAGCATTTT.